This entry describes one T cell receptor beta chain. Authors' data handling: Estimation of nucleated cell counts was performed using reference gene primer amplification. Repertoires were generated with immunoSEQ multiplex PCR, while TCRdb's copy carries only in-frame clones and drops some. The V and J calls and the clone size are those of that table, but D and trimming were determined from the DNA. The sample has fewer than 55,000 clones, nearly 90% seen once; the top ten hold about 3%. Trimming took 5 bases from V and 4 from J; bases not matched to a gene: 4. Germline-derived CDR1 and CDR2 are SGHNT and YYREEE (reference sequence). The CDR3 totals 14 residues. The sample comes from a study of blood T cell repertoires in COVID-19. Overall study: Acute and convalescent COVID-19 samples came from the United States, Italy and Spain. The analysed material was cDNA or gDNA that came from T cells, B-cell-depleted T cells, or PBMCs.

This sequence originates from a man over 45 with active COVID-19. The V and J genes are TRBV5-4 and TRBJ2-2; 8 bases are a match to TRBD1. Sequencing was performed on peripheral blood. CDR3: CASRLQGGTGELFF. CDR3 sequence (DNA): TGTGCCAGCAGATTACAGGGGGGCACCGGGGAGCTGTTTTTT.